This TCR beta chain was identified in a study of blood T cell repertoires in COVID-19. Study as a whole: Some COVID-19 samples were acute and others convalescent; all came from the United States, Italy and Spain. Sources were T cells, B-cell-depleted T cells, or PBMCs; the material itself was cDNA or gDNA.

Here immunoSEQ multiplex PCR was the method, and the copy in TCRdb shows in-frame clones only, minus some. Of about 200,000 clones in the sample, roughly 80% are singletons; the top ten hold 12%. Participants' reported clinical history set cohort assignment. Symptom resolution, clearance, or two negative PCRs marked the recovered donors of Cohort 3. This clone has a single count. Because it lacks the conserved phenylalanine or tryptophan at the end, this CDR3 is likely a read error. It is unclear where the CDR3 begins or ends on the DNA, so no DNA is shown, and the CDR3 is as TCRdb lists it. The CDR3 region is 8 residues in length, termini included. The germline gives CDR1 MRHNA, CDR2 SNTAGT.

Sequencing input: PBMCs or T cells enriched from blood (not recorded which). This chain joins TRBV6-4 and TRBJ2-7; the D call in the table, TRBD2, was not verified against the DNA. The sequence was obtained from a man in his forties who had recovered from COVID-19. CDR3 region: CANRRRGI.